This entry lists 26 T cell receptor beta chains sequenced from one sample in a study of cytomegalovirus exposure and HLA in healthy donors. Primers: 60 Vbeta forward and 13 Jbeta reverse. Here immunoSEQ multiplex PCR was the method, and the copy in TCRdb shows in-frame clones only, minus some. The sample lists under 150,000 clones; around 77% were seen once. The sample was PBMCs. The receptor source for this set is a man aged 50-59 years in good health and CMV-seronegative.

The CDR3 region has the DNA TGTGCCAGCAGCTTACAGGGGGACACAGATACGCAGTATTTT. As protein: CASSLQGDTDTQYF. This rearrangement joins TRBV7-2 to TRBJ2-3; 7 bases match TRBD1. The V and J ends lost 2 bases and 2 bases, in that order; junction bases with no gene match: 1. Germline V lookup: CDR1 SGHTA, CDR2 FQGNSA. The CDR3 is made up of 14 amino acids.

The chain recombines TRBV20-1 with TRBJ2-1, with D possibly matching TRBD2 (6 bases). The ends were cut back, 8 bases at V and 9 bases at J, with 14 bases in the middle. This CDR3 contains 11 residues. Looked up from germline, CDR1 is DFQATT and CDR2 is SNEGSKA (reference sequence). Here the CDR3 reads CSWAGLTEQFF. The CDR3 DNA is TGCAGTTGGGCGGGGCTCACTGAGCAGTTCTTC.

V is TRBV7-8 and J is TRBJ2-7, with a weak D call TRBD2 (6 bases). The CDR3 spans 14 residues. Germline V gene lookup returns CDR1 SGHVS and CDR2 FQNEAQ. The germline V and J ends were trimmed by 7 bases and 6 bases, with 19 bases remaining between them. CDR3 nucleotides: TGTGCCAGCACGTTCGGGCGGGACCCTTCCGAGCAGTACTTC. Translation: CASTFGRDPSEQYF.

This clone came up a few times. CDR3 sequence reads: CASSRGEAGEKLFF. The CDR3 DNA sequence: TGTGCCAGCAGCCGAGGGGAGGCGGGTGAAAAACTGTTTTTT. V usage is TRBV7-9 and J usage is TRBJ1-4, with D maybe TRBD1 (5 bases). There are 14 residues in the CDR3. In germline, CDR1 is SEHNR, CDR2 FQNEAQ (reference sequence). V lost 5 bases and J lost 7, with 14 bases in between.

The rearrangement joins TRBV4-1 to TRBJ1-4; D uncertain. Germline V lookup: CDR1 MGHRA, CDR2 YSYEKL. Between the trimmed V and J ends, which lost 0 bases and 4 bases, there was a span of 12 bases. This CDR3 is 16 amino acids long. The CDR3 loop reads CASSQDPGAVNEKLFF. The CDR3 DNA follows: TGCGCCAGCAGCCAAGATCCGGGAGCAGTTAATGAAAAACTGTTTTTT.

This clone has more than one count but fewer than ten. The chain joins TRBV6-1 to TRBJ1-2, with 7 bases matching TRBD1. The CDR3 is 12 amino acids. The V and J ends lost 8 bases and 3 bases, in that order; junction bases with no gene match: 3. Germline V lookup: CDR1 MNHNS, CDR2 SASEGT. The CDR3 sequence is CASGTDYYGYTF. In DNA form, the CDR3 reads TGTGCCAGCGGGACAGATTACTATGGCTACACCTTC.

The CDR3 nucleotides read TGCGCCAGCAGCTTGGTTGGGGAGGTCAACGAGCAGTACTTC. Its translation: CASSLVGEVNEQYF. The gene calls are TRBV5-1 and TRBJ2-7; perhaps TRBD2 as D (6 bases). Germline CDR1 and CDR2: SGHRS and YFSETQ. V lost 0 bases and J 5 bases, leaving 12 bases between the germline ends. The CDR3 covers 14 residues.

The V call is TRBV7-9, the J call TRBJ2-5, with 9 bases matching TRBD2. With 2 bases clipped from V and 6 bases from J, the junction kept 7 bases outside the gene matches. CDR1 and CDR2 from the germline V gene are SEHNR and FQNEAQ (reference sequence). The CDR3 consists of 15 residues. CDR3 nucleotides: TGTGCCAGCAGCTTACTGGCGGCGGGGGGGAAGACCCAGTACTTC. The encoded protein is CASSLLAAGGKTQYF.

The V call is TRBV11-3, the J call TRBJ2-1; TRBD2 matches at 12 bases. After removal of 0 bases from V and 13 bases from J, the junction contained 1 base not matched to a gene. This CDR3 has 13 amino acids. CDR1 SGHNT and CDR2 YENEEA come from the germline V gene. The CDR3 sequence: CASSLDGLAGQFF. CDR3 bases: TGTGCCAGCAGCTTAGACGGACTAGCGGGACAGTTCTTC. Supplemented by reference TRBV11-3 and TRBJ2-1, the full variable domain reads EAGVVQSPRYKIIEKKQPVAFWCNPISGHNTLYWYLQNLGQGPELLIRYENEEAVDDSQLPKDRFSAERLKGVDSTLKIQPAELGDSAVYLCASSLDGLAGQFFGPGTRLTVL.

This clone showed up just once. The chain joins TRBV10-1 to TRBJ1-1; TRBD1 matches 7 bases. The germline V gene has CDR1 WNHNN and CDR2 SYGVQD (reference sequence). The J segment lost 7 bases and the V segment lost 0 bases, leaving 5 bases of the junction unmatched. This CDR3 has 14 residues. This CDR3 is CASSESIQGLEAFF. In nucleotides, the CDR3 is TGCGCCAGCAGTGAGTCGATACAGGGGCTTGAAGCTTTCTTT.

This chain connects TRBV28 to TRBJ2-5; 14 nucleotides agree with TRBD2. The J call may be faulty, since TRBJ2-7 better matches the DNA end. The CDR3 totals 20 residues. Germline loops: CDR1 MDHEN, CDR2 SYDVKM. CDR3 residues: CASSSHRGRGLAGVRYEQYF. The CDR3 bases are TGTGCCAGCAGTTCACACAGGGGAAGGGGACTAGCGGGAGTCCGCTACGAGCAGTACTTC.

The chain uses TRBV7-6 and TRBJ1-2; no definite D call. CDR3 length equals 16 residues. Germline values: CDR1 SGHVS, CDR2 FNYEAQ. Trimming took 5 bases from V and 0 from J, leaving 16 bases between them. In nucleotides, the CDR3 is TGTGCCAGCAGCCCGGGCCCGGGATCATCTAACTATGGCTACACCTTC. Its protein product is CASSPGPGSSNYGYTF.

This chain connects TRBV5-4 to TRBJ1-1, with D possibly matching TRBD1 (5 bases). The CDR3 length is 16 residues. Germline V CDR1 and CDR2: SGHNT, YYREEE (reference sequence). Trimming removed 4 bases from V and 4 bases from J, with 20 bases in between. The CDR3 DNA reads TGTGCCAGCAGCCCGGGAGGGGCAGGGATGAGCACTGAAGCTTTCTTT. Translation gives CASSPGGAGMSTEAFF. Combining the CDR3 with reference TRBV5-4 and TRBJ1-1 gives the whole variable domain ETGVTQSPTHLIKTRGQQVTLRCSSQSGHNTVSWYQQALGQGPQFIFQYYREEENGRGNFPPRFSGLQFPNYSSELNVNALELDDSALYLCASSPGGAGMSTEAFFGQGTRLTVV.

The genes are TRBV28 and TRBJ2-7; 7 bases align to TRBD1. The CDR3 totals 15 residues. Per germline, CDR1 MDHEN and CDR2 SYDVKM. V lost 5 bases to trimming and J lost 2 bases; unmatched junction nucleotides: 9. The CDR3 bases are TGTGCCAGCAGTCCGGCCCCGGACAGGCCCTACGAGCAGTACTTC. Its translation is CASSPAPDRPYEQYF. Combining the CDR3 with reference TRBV28 and TRBJ2-7 gives the whole variable domain DVKVTQSSRYLVKRTGEKVFLECVQDMDHENMFWYRQDPGLGLRLIYFSYDVKMKEKGDIPEGYSVSREKKERFSLILESASTNQTSMYLCASSPAPDRPYEQYFGPGTRLTVT.

The chain uses TRBV5-1 and TRBJ1-3; D is undetermined. Trimming stripped 0 bases from V and 1 base from J, with 8 bases between. This CDR3 comprises 15 residues. CDR1 is SGHRS, CDR2 YFSETQ, per germline. The CDR3: CASSLGPGSGNTIYF. DNA of the CDR3: TGCGCCAGCAGCTTGGGCCCGGGGTCTGGAAACACCATATATTTT. Full variable domain (missing parts from reference TRBV5-1 and TRBJ1-3): KAGVTQTPRYLIKTRGQQVTLSCSPISGHRSVSWYQQTPGQGLQFLFEYFSETQRNKGNFPGRFSGRQFSNSRSEMNVSTLELGDSALYLCASSLGPGSGNTIYFGEGSWLTVV.

The chain recombines TRBV28 with TRBJ1-1, with D possibly matching TRBD1 (5 bases). The CDR3 is made up of 14 amino acids. Trimming took 7 bases from V and 3 from J, leaving 15 bases between them. CDR1 is MDHEN and CDR2 is SYDVKM in the germline V gene. CDR3 sequence reads: CASTYRQTDTEAFF. CDR3 nucleotides: TGTGCCAGCACTTACAGACAGACCGACACTGAAGCTTTCTTT.

The chain is built from TRBV4-2 and TRBJ2-7; 10 nucleotides align to TRBD2. CDR3 size: 17 residues. Trimming cost V 0 bases and J 0 bases; bases outside gene matches: 5. Germline values: CDR1 LGHNA, CDR2 YNFKEQ. The CDR3 sequence: CASSQDGLAVSSYEQYF. The CDR3 DNA is TGTGCCAGCAGCCAAGATGGACTAGCGGTGAGCTCCTACGAGCAGTACTTC.

The rearrangement links TRBV7-9 to TRBJ1-2, with 9 nucleotides matching TRBD1. Losses at the gene ends were 5 bases for V and 0 bases for J; bases not matched to a gene: 4. The germline V gene encodes CDR1 SEHNR and CDR2 FQNEAQ (reference sequence). The CDR3 contains 15 residues. The CDR3 protein is CASSLWDRANYGYTF. CDR3 in DNA: TGTGCCAGCAGCCTCTGGGACAGGGCTAACTATGGCTACACCTTC.

This clone was detected a few times. V gene TRBV5-4 combines with J gene TRBJ1-2; tentative D call: TRBD1 (6 bases). This CDR3 is built from 14 residues. Germline assignment: CDR1 SGHNT and CDR2 YYREEE (reference sequence). Trimming took off 4 bases at V and 5 bases at J, with 15 bases between the two ends. The CDR3 DNA follows: TGTGCCAGCAGCGCCCGACAGGACCTTTATGGCTACACCTTC. Translating it yields CASSARQDLYGYTF.

The CDR3 nucleotides are TGTGCCAGCTCACCAGGGGACGGGGGCTCTGGAAACACCATATATTTT. This codes for CASSPGDGGSGNTIYF. The chain couples TRBV18 to TRBJ1-3; D might be TRBD1 (5 bases). The CDR3 is made up of 16 amino acids. CDR1 is KGHSH and CDR2 is LQKENI in the germline V gene. V gave up 2 bases and J gave up 0 bases, with 11 bases separating them. The whole variable domain, filled in from reference TRBV18 and TRBJ1-3, reads NAGVMQNPRHLVRRRGQEARLRCSPMKGHSHVYWYRQLPEEGLKFMVYLQKENIIDESGMPKERFSAEFPKEGPSILRIQQVVRGDSAAYFCASSPGDGGSGNTIYFGEGSWLTVV.

This clone was observed once. The chain links TRBV10-3 to TRBJ2-2; 12 positions agree with TRBD2. Germline loops: CDR1 ENHRY, CDR2 SYGVKD. Trimming took 6 bases from V and 4 from J; bases not matched to a gene: 0. This CDR3 comprises 14 residues. CDR3 sequence reads: CAIRLAGGTGELFF. CDR3 nucleotide sequence: TGTGCCATCAGACTAGCGGGAGGCACCGGGGAGCTGTTTTTT.

The V call is TRBV7-2, the J call TRBJ1-4; D is possibly TRBD1 (6 bases). The ends were cut back, 5 bases at V and 8 bases at J, with 12 bases in the middle. Germline CDR1 SGHTA, CDR2 FQGNSA. The CDR3 consists of 13 residues. CDR3 DNA sequence: TGTGCCAGCAGCGGGGGAGGGGGAGAAAAACTGTTTTTT. This translates into CASSGGGGEKLFF. Based on the CDR3 plus reference TRBV7-2 and TRBJ1-4, the full variable domain is GAGVSQSPSNKVTEKGKDVELRCDPISGHTALYWYRQSLGQGLEFLIYFQGNSAPDKSGLPSDRFSAERTGGSVSTLTIQRTQQEDSAVYLCASSGGGGEKLFFGSGTQLSVL.

This clone was observed a few times. CDR3 nucleotide sequence: TGTGCCAGCAGTTACTTACTAGTAGGGGATACGCAGTATTTT. Protein: CASSYLLVGDTQYF. This rearrangement joins TRBV6-6 to TRBJ2-3, with TRBD2 as a possible D gene (5 bases). This CDR3 contains 14 residues. Germline lookup yields CDR1 MNHNY and CDR2 SVGAGI (reference sequence). With 1 base removed from V and 6 bases from J, the gap between germline ends came to 11 bases.

The genes are TRBV29-1 and TRBJ2-7, with 7 bases matching TRBD1. The length of the CDR3 is 15 residues. J lost 0 bases, V lost 5 bases, and 10 bases had no gene match. The germline CDR1 and CDR2 sequences are SQVTM and ANQGSEA. The CDR3, as DNA: TGCAGCGTTATTCCTGAGGACAGGAGCTCCTACGAGCAGTACTTC. Protein sequence: CSVIPEDRSSYEQYF.

Comments on this clone: This specimen includes other DNA sequences encoding the same CDR3. The rearrangement uses TRBV6-1 and TRBJ2-7; D might be TRBD1 (6 bases). There are 12 residues in the CDR3. CDR1 is MNHNS, CDR2 SASEGT, per germline. Trimming took 8 bases from V and 4 from J, leaving 12 bases between them. The CDR3 region is CASSRDIYEQYF. The CDR3 DNA reads TGTGCCAGCTCCCGGGACATATACGAGCAGTACTTC.

CDR3 coding DNA: TGTGCCAGCAGAAGACAGGGGGCGGGGGGCTACACCTTC. It specifies CASRRQGAGGYTF. This chain connects TRBV9 to TRBJ1-2; 10 nucleotides agree with TRBD1. This CDR3 has 13 residues. CDR1 and CDR2 (germline): SGDLS, YYNGEE. The V gene end was trimmed by 5 bases and the J gene end by 8 bases; junction bases not matched to a gene: 6.